The clone carrying this TCR beta chain came up many times. The target antigen is unknown. Amplified TCR beta CDR3 regions came from RNA transcripts. Initially, a first-round RT-PCR of the TCR CDR3 employed the HTBI primer set. TCRdb processed the multiplex PCR reads anew with MiXCR; each CDR3 protein has one entry. The sample has hundreds of thousands of distinct CDR3 sequences, roughly 17% seen once. This entry comes from a study of T cells in Graves' hyperthyroidism and ophthalmopathy. Study-wide findings and caveats: Ophthalmopathy and stable hyperthyroidism were separated by a 13 V-J model.

What was sequenced was blood. This TCR came from a woman aged 25-40 years with Graves' hyperthyroidism.

The CDR3 reads CASSGGGQETQYF. The CDR3 nucleotides read TGTGCCAGCAGTGGGGGTGGCCAAGAGACCCAGTACTTC. The chain couples TRBV2 to TRBJ2-5, with D unclear. This CDR3 region has 13 residues. The V gene lost 4 bases and the J gene lost 1 base, with 7 bases spanning the gap. Germline V lookup: CDR1 SNHLY, CDR2 FYNNEI. The full variable domain, in which reference TRBV2 and TRBJ2-5 provide the parts outside the CDR3, is EPEVTQTPSHQVTQMGQEVILRCVPISNHLYFYWYRQILGQKVEFLVSFYNNEISEKSEIFDDQFSVERPDGSNFTLKIRSTKLEDSAMYFCASSGGGQETQYFGPGTRLLVL.